The 4 T cell receptor beta chains presented below share a single source sample, sequenced in a study of blood T cell repertoires in COVID-19. Libraries were prepared by immunoSEQ multiplex PCR; TCRdb keeps only in-frame clonotypes and omits some of them. The table has roughly 150,000 clones, about 80% seen once. Sequencing used peripheral blood. Receptors originate from a man in his sixties with acute or convalescent COVID-19.

To note about this clone: The sample carries other DNA sequences with the same CDR3. V is TRBV18 and J is TRBJ1-5; D is undetermined. Germline V gene data show CDR1 as KGHSH and CDR2 as LQKENI. The CDR3 consists of 14 residues. The ends were cut back, 2 bases at V and 0 bases at J, with 5 bases in the middle. CDR3 protein: CASSPEHSNQPQHF. CDR3 coding DNA: TGTGCCAGCTCACCAGAACATAGCAATCAGCCCCAGCATTTT.

This clone has just a few counts. CDR3 sequence: CASSQALNTEAFF. The CDR3 region has the DNA TGTGCCAGCAGCCAAGCATTGAACACTGAAGCTTTCTTT. V is TRBV14 and J is TRBJ1-1, with D uncertain. Trimming pared 1 base from V and 0 bases from J, leaving 3 bases between. Germline values: CDR1 SGHDN, CDR2 FVKESK. The CDR3 covers 13 residues.

This sequence joins TRBV21-1 and TRBJ1-5. TRBV21-1 is classified as a pseudogene. CDR3 length equals 13 residues. The DNA of the CDR3 is TGTGCCAGCAGCCTACGGACTGATACGCCCCAGCATTTT. This codes for CASSLRTDTPQHF.

This clone was counted only a few times. The V gene is TRBV4-2, the J gene TRBJ1-5; maybe TRBD1 (5 bases). The CDR3 length is 16 residues. Deletions cut 5 bases from V and 4 bases from J, with 18 bases between. Looked up from germline, CDR1 is LGHNA and CDR2 is YNFKEQ. The CDR3 loop reads CASSAGGGVTNQPQHF. In DNA form, the CDR3 reads TGTGCCAGCAGCGCGGGGGGGGGAGTCACGAATCAGCCCCAGCATTTT.